The clone carrying this T cell receptor beta chain has at least ten counts. TCRdb independently ran MiXCR on the RT-PCR reads; one entry per CDR3 protein. The repertoire holds about 700,000 distinct CDR3 sequences, with 14% as singletons. Germline loops: CDR1 MRHNA, CDR2 SNTAGT. V lost 2 bases, J lost 5 bases, and 11 bases lay in between. This CDR3 is built from 14 residues. This receptor was obtained from a female donor in good health, serving as a healthy control. The sample comprised memory CD4+ T cells from blood. The chain links TRBV6-4 to TRBJ2-3; a possible D gene is TRBD2 (5 bases). The CDR3 loop reads CASSDGGRGDTQYF. DNA of the CDR3: TGTGCCAGCAGTGACGGCGGACGGGGAGATACGCAGTATTTT.